This T cell receptor beta chain was sequenced during a study of CD8 T cells in ankylosing spondylitis. General study points: Some motif variants had been reported before (in reactive arthritis synovial fluid and blood). It appeared that ankylosing spondylitis blood was characterized by a TCR beta motif of roughly 8 highly homologous variants.

Using quantitative 5'-RACE with molecular barcodes, the authors made TCR beta libraries. TCRdb used MiXCR to reprocess the 5' RACE reads, holding one entry per CDR3 protein. Here the sample spans about 130,000 distinct CDR3 sequences, around 9.3% being singletons. As for this clonotype: Its antigen remains unknown.

Sequencing used blood, either unsorted or a sorted T cell fraction (not recorded which). The source is a male donor with ankylosing spondylitis or in good health (not recorded which).

CDR3 loop: CASSYFGSELYQETQYF. The DNA for the CDR3 is TGTGCCAGCAGCTACTTTGGGTCAGAACTGTACCAAGAGACCCAGTACTTC. The rearrangement uses TRBV5-5 and TRBJ2-5, with D hard to call. This CDR3 spans 17 amino acids. CDR1 is SGHKS, CDR2 YYEKEE, per germline (reference sequence). Trimming pared 3 bases from V and 0 bases from J, leaving 18 bases between.